This TCR beta chain came from a study of T cell repertoires in aging, cancer and after chemotherapy. Study at large: Donors were grouped into six age bands spanning 30 or younger through 70 or older.

Amplification of TCR beta used genomic DNA extracted from peripheral blood. Multiplex touch-down PCR with TRB-A/B primers amplified rearranged V-D-J TRB sequences. TCRdb itself ran the multiplex PCR reads through MiXCR, one entry per CDR3 protein. Of some 2,200 distinct CDR3 sequences listed, 20% to 30% were seen once; the top ten hold 18%. By share, this clonotype counts as medium-sized. What it recognizes is unknown. The study, taken as a whole, reports: The repertoire data cannot show anything about immunological memory following chemotherapy.

V was clipped by 2 bases and J by 8 bases, with 7 bases between them. Germline CDR1 and CDR2: MNHEY and SMNVEV (reference sequence). This CDR3 contains 12 residues. The rearrangement uses TRBV27 and TRBJ1-5, with D possibly being TRBD1 (5 bases). This receptor was taken from a human donor with a solid tumor. Sequencing used blood. The CDR3 DNA reads TGTGCCAGCAGTTTAATAGGGGAGCCCCAGCATTTT. As protein: CASSLIGEPQHF.